What follows are 10 T cell receptor beta chains derived from one specimen sequenced in a study of HIV-infected children after antiretroviral therapy interruption. Unique molecular identifiers were included in an RNA-based 3' RACE TCR library. TCRdb recomputed calls from the 3' RACE reads with MiXCR, one row per CDR3 protein. This sample has fewer than 100,000 distinct CDR3 sequences, with 5.5% to 8.5% found just once. Treatment here: PENTA 11 planned treatment interruption arm or continuous ART arm. The starting material was CD45RA+ CD4+ T cells from PBMCs, pooled from several time points, obtained from a donor given antiretroviral therapy, either interrupted or continuous. The subset: naive CD4+ CD45RA+ CD45RO- T cells. The receptors were sampled from a pool of human donors with HIV.

The table lists this clonotype with many counts. This chain joins TRBV24-1 and TRBJ2-1, with TRBD2 matching 10 bases. With 2 bases clipped from V and 5 bases from J, the junction kept 8 bases outside the gene matches. The V gene's germline CDR1 is KGHDR and CDR2 SFDVKD. This CDR3 contains 17 residues. CDR3 DNA sequence: TGTGCCACCAGTGATTCTTGGACTAGCGGACGAGACAATGAGCAGTTCTTC. This translates into CATSDSWTSGRDNEQFF.

In its sample, this clonotype was seen many times. The V gene is TRBV5-5, the J gene TRBJ2-7, with a tentative D call TRBD2 (5 bases). CDR1 and CDR2 (germline): SGHKS, YYEKEE (reference sequence). The CDR3 consists of 13 residues. V dropped 4 bases and J dropped 5 bases, with 13 bases sitting between them. CDR3 sequence (DNA): TGTGCCAGCAGCCCGGTGGAGGCTGACGAGCAGTACTTC. Its protein is CASSPVEADEQYF.

This clonotype was picked up many times. The chain uses TRBV5-5 and TRBJ2-1; 8 bases map to TRBD1. V was clipped by 4 bases and J by 0 bases; unmatched bases: 6. The CDR3 consists of 16 residues. Per germline, CDR1 SGHKS and CDR2 YYEKEE (reference sequence). For the CDR3, the DNA is TGTGCCAGCAGCCGGTGGACAGGGAGCTCCTACAATGAGCAGTTCTTC. It yields the protein CASSRWTGSSYNEQFF.

This clonotype was observed many times. V is TRBV28 and J is TRBJ2-5; TRBD2 matches at 9 bases. This CDR3 contains 17 residues. CDR1 MDHEN and CDR2 SYDVKM come from the germline V gene. Trimming took 3 bases from V and 2 from J; bases not matched to a gene: 10. CDR3 region: CASSFSAFLAGQETQYF. The CDR3 nucleotides are TGTGCCAGCAGTTTCAGCGCGTTCCTAGCGGGACAAGAGACCCAGTACTTC.

The table lists this clonotype with a few counts. This chain uses TRBV5-1 with TRBJ2-5, with D hard to call. There are 15 residues in the CDR3. The germline gives CDR1 SGHRS, CDR2 YFSETQ. The germline V and J ends were trimmed by 0 bases and 3 bases, with 12 bases remaining between them. The CDR3: CASSLAPTPEETQYF. The CDR3 DNA is TGCGCCAGCAGCTTGGCCCCGACTCCAGAAGAGACCCAGTACTTC.

At least ten counts were recorded for this clonotype. This chain uses TRBV10-3 with TRBJ2-2; 7 bases agree with TRBD1. V trimming: 6 bases; J trimming: 2 bases; junction bases outside the gene matches: 3. The V gene's germline CDR1 is ENHRY and CDR2 SYGVKD. This CDR3 has 14 amino acids. DNA for the CDR3: TGTGCCATCAGCACAGGGGTTAACACCGGGGAGCTGTTTTTT. Translated: CAISTGVNTGELFF.

In this sample, this clonotype turned up many times. The CDR3 DNA sequence: TGTGCCAGCAGTTCCCCGAGTTGGGGAAATGAAAAACTGTTTTTT. Protein product: CASSSPSWGNEKLFF. V is TRBV27 and J is TRBJ1-4, with no clear D. CDR1 is MNHEY, CDR2 SMNVEV, per germline (reference sequence). This CDR3 spans 15 amino acids. Trimming left V 4 bases short and J 5 bases short, with 14 bases between.

This clonotype has a count of ten or more. The V call is TRBV6-4, the J call TRBJ1-1; D is perhaps TRBD1 (6 bases). Looked up from germline, CDR1 is MRHNA and CDR2 is SNTAGT. Trimming removed 6 bases at V and 4 bases at J, with 12 bases between. This CDR3 comprises 13 residues. Here the CDR3 DNA reads TGTGCCAGCAGAGAAGGGGGGCCCACTGAAGCTTTCTTT. Translating it yields CASREGGPTEAFF.

This clonotype was seen a handful of times. The gene calls are TRBV20-1 and TRBJ1-1, with D perhaps TRBD1 (5 bases). The germline V gene encodes CDR1 DFQATT and CDR2 SNEGSKA (reference sequence). CDR3 length: 16 amino acids. Deletions cut 0 bases from V and 1 base from J, with 15 bases between. The CDR3 region is CSARDPGRDPNTEAFF. The CDR3 DNA sequence: TGCAGTGCTAGAGATCCCGGGAGGGACCCGAACACTGAAGCTTTCTTT.

This clonotype has only a few counts. The J gene is TRBJ2-5, the V gene TRBV20-1, with unresolved D. The germline V and J ends were trimmed by 0 bases and 6 bases, with 5 bases remaining between them. Germline lookup yields CDR1 DFQATT and CDR2 SNEGSKA (reference sequence). The CDR3 length is 11 residues. As DNA, the CDR3 is TGCAGTGCTAGAGACTGGCAGACCCAGTACTTC. Translating gives CSARDWQTQYF.